This entry lists 31 T cell receptor beta chains sequenced from one sample in a study of shared clonotypes between healthy human individuals. Assay: immunoSEQ multiplex PCR; the TCRdb copy retains only in-frame clones and omits some. The profile shows around 990,000 clones, around 77% of them singletons. Sequencing was performed on memory CD4+ T cells from PBMCs. Subset here: CD45RA-negative fraction. The receptors were gathered from a man younger than 35 in good health. Some clones in this sample may be carry-over from other donors' samples.

The J gene is TRBJ1-1, the V gene TRBV7-2, with TRBD1 matching 8 bases. The CDR3 contains 14 residues. After removal of 8 bases from V and 1 base from J, the junction contained 6 bases not matched to a gene. Germline CDR1 and CDR2: SGHTA and FQGNSA. In DNA, the CDR3 is TGTGCCAGCCGCAGGGGGCTGGGGAACACTGAAGCTTTCTTT. It translates to CASRRGLGNTEAFF.

The table lists this clone with a few counts. The V call is TRBV11-3, the J call TRBJ2-5; 7 positions agree with TRBD2. Losses at the gene ends were 5 bases for V and 4 bases for J; bases not matched to a gene: 7. CDR3 length equals 14 residues. Germline V gene lookup returns CDR1 SGHNT and CDR2 YENEEA. CDR3 nucleotides: TGTGCCAGCAGCCCCCCGGGGGGAATAGAGACCCAGTACTTC. Protein sequence: CASSPPGGIETQYF.

The genes are TRBV7-2 and TRBJ2-5; weak D call: TRBD1 (6 bases). CDR3 size: 13 residues. CDR1 and CDR2 from the germline V gene are SGHTA and FQGNSA. Trimming cost V 5 bases and J 5 bases, with 12 bases left between them. The CDR3 DNA is TGTGCCAGCAGCCCCAGGGGCGTCGAGACCCAGTACTTC. It encodes CASSPRGVETQYF.

The rearrangement uses TRBV28 and TRBJ1-4; D gene ambiguous. Deletions cut 1 base from V and 10 bases from J, with 7 bases between. This CDR3 spans 12 amino acids. CDR1 is MDHEN and CDR2 is SYDVKM in the germline V gene. For the CDR3, the DNA is TGTGCCAGCAGTTTATCCCAAGGAAAACTGTTTTTT. It codes for CASSLSQGKLFF.

Concerning this clone itself: Possible read error: a much larger clone is one base away. Lacking the conserved final phenylalanine or tryptophan, this CDR3 likely reflects a read error. The rearrangement joins TRBV20-1 to TRBJ1-2, with D unresolved. V was cut by 3 bases and J by 4 bases, with 6 bases left in between. Germline V gives CDR1 DFQATT, CDR2 SNEGSKA (reference sequence). This CDR3 is 11 amino acids long. CDR3: CSASPLYGYTL. The CDR3 bases are TGCAGTGCTAGCCCTCTCTATGGCTACACCCTC.

The chain joins TRBV4-2 to TRBJ2-1; D gene unclear. Per the germline V gene, CDR1 is LGHNA and CDR2 is YNFKEQ. With 3 bases removed from V and 8 bases from J, the gap between germline ends came to 14 bases. The CDR3 has 14 residues. CDR3 nucleotide sequence: TGTGCCAGCAGCCAGACTGCAGGAAGAGATGAGCAGTTCTTC. It codes for CASSQTAGRDEQFF.

This clone showed up many times. The V gene is TRBV7-9, the J gene TRBJ2-3; 9 bases are a match to TRBD2. Per germline, CDR1 SEHNR and CDR2 FQNEAQ (reference sequence). The CDR3 consists of 15 residues. V was pared by 3 bases and J by 5 bases, with 6 bases of the junction left unmatched. The CDR3 reads CASSLGGRARDTQYF. DNA for the CDR3: TGTGCCAGCAGCTTGGGCGGGAGGGCCCGAGATACGCAGTATTTT.

The V and J genes are TRBV28 and TRBJ1-5; D is ambiguous. V was cut by 8 bases and J by 4 bases, with 21 bases left in between. Germline assignment: CDR1 MDHEN and CDR2 SYDVKM. This CDR3 is 16 amino acids long. The CDR3 spells CASRYEDGGYNQPQHF. The CDR3 DNA is TGTGCCAGCCGATATGAGGACGGAGGTTATAATCAGCCCCAGCATTTT.

This clone has a handful of counts. This rearrangement joins TRBV5-1 to TRBJ1-1; 11 bases are shared with TRBD1. Germline V gives CDR1 SGHRS, CDR2 YFSETQ. This CDR3 contains 16 residues. Losses at the gene ends were 1 base for V and 4 bases for J; bases not matched to a gene: 6. CDR3 DNA sequence: TGCGCCAGCAGCTTGCCCCTCGGGACAGGGGGCACTGAAGCTTTCTTT. It codes for CASSLPLGTGGTEAFF. Together with reference TRBV5-1 and TRBJ1-1, the CDR3 gives the full variable domain: KAGVTQTPRYLIKTRGQQVTLSCSPISGHRSVSWYQQTPGQGLQFLFEYFSETQRNKGNFPGRFSGRQFSNSRSEMNVSTLELGDSALYLCASSLPLGTGGTEAFFGQGTRLTVV.

This clone was counted at least ten times. Other DNA sequences in this sample translate to the same CDR3. This chain joins TRBV30 and TRBJ2-7; D is tentatively TRBD1 or TRBD2 (5 bases each). This CDR3 has 13 amino acids. Germline V gives CDR1 GTSNPN, CDR2 SVGIG (reference sequence). V was pared by 7 bases and J by 3 bases, with 16 bases between. CDR3 in amino acids: CASPGPSIYEQYF. The CDR3 nucleotides are TGTGCCTCGCCGGGACCGTCCATCTACGAGCAGTACTTC.

This clone was seen once. The chain recombines TRBV6-1 with TRBJ1-1; 7 nucleotides agree with TRBD1. The junction had 5 bases not matched to a gene; V was cut back by 6 bases and J by 1 base. Germline assignment: CDR1 MNHNS and CDR2 SASEGT. The CDR3 spans 14 residues. The CDR3 sequence is CASSNRGRNTEAFF. The CDR3 DNA reads TGTGCCAGCAGCAACAGGGGCCGGAACACTGAAGCTTTCTTT.

The chain is built from TRBV7-2 and TRBJ1-1; D uncertain. This CDR3 spans 14 amino acids. Trimming cost V 6 bases and J 4 bases, with 15 bases left between them. Germline-derived CDR1 and CDR2 are SGHTA and FQGNSA. CDR3 nucleotides: TGTGCCAGCAGTTTGATCCGGGATTTCACTGAAGCTTTCTTT. It yields the protein CASSLIRDFTEAFF. Supplemented by reference TRBV7-2 and TRBJ1-1, the full variable domain reads GAGVSQSPSNKVTEKGKDVELRCDPISGHTALYWYRQSLGQGLEFLIYFQGNSAPDKSGLPSDRFSAERTGGSVSTLTIQRTQQEDSAVYLCASSLIRDFTEAFFGQGTRLTVV.

With regard to this clone: Within the sample, other DNA sequences also encode this same CDR3. The chain links TRBV7-9 to TRBJ1-5; possibly TRBD1 for D (5 bases). This CDR3 region has 13 residues. The V gene lost 5 bases and the J gene lost 4 bases, with 9 bases spanning the gap. Germline V gene lookup returns CDR1 SEHNR and CDR2 FQNEAQ (reference sequence). CDR3 sequence: CASSPSGNQPQHF. The CDR3 region has the DNA TGTGCCAGCAGCCCGTCAGGGAATCAGCCCCAGCATTTT.

This clone was observed a few times. The V and J genes are TRBV28 and TRBJ2-1, with 11 bases lining up with TRBD2. Per the germline V gene, CDR1 is MDHEN and CDR2 is SYDVKM. The V segment lost 9 bases and the J segment 0 bases; nucleotides outside the gene matches: 4. CDR3 length equals 15 residues. CDR3 bases: TGTGCCAGTATACTAGCGGGAGACTCCTACAATGAGCAGTTCTTC. Its translation: CASILAGDSYNEQFF.

This chain connects TRBV30 to TRBJ1-1; D is undetermined. The CDR3 covers 9 residues. V was clipped by 2 bases and J by 9 bases, with 4 bases between them. Germline loops: CDR1 GTSNPN, CDR2 SVGIG (reference sequence). The DNA of the CDR3 is TGTGCCTGGAGTCCTCAAGCTTTCTTT. This encodes CAWSPQAFF.

This clone has a handful of counts. This chain uses TRBV2 with TRBJ1-5; D perhaps matches TRBD1 (5 bases). Germline assignment: CDR1 SNHLY and CDR2 FYNNEI. With 4 bases removed from V and 7 bases from J, the gap between germline ends came to 14 bases. CDR3 size: 14 residues. CDR3 nucleotide sequence: TGTGCCAGCAGTGGTGGCAGTTCAGGGCAGCCCCAGCATTTT. It codes for CASSGGSSGQPQHF.

The V gene is TRBV6-1, the J gene TRBJ1-1; 10 nucleotides match TRBD1. CDR1 and CDR2 from the germline V gene are MNHNS and SASEGT. With V trimmed by 5 bases and J by 5 bases, 8 bases remained unmatched. This CDR3 has 15 residues. CDR3 amino acids: CASSSPGTGVTEAFF. CDR3 sequence (DNA): TGTGCCAGCAGTAGCCCCGGGACAGGGGTGACTGAAGCTTTCTTT.

The V call is TRBV2, the J call TRBJ2-5; 9 bases map to TRBD1. The germline V gene has CDR1 SNHLY and CDR2 FYNNEI. The V and J ends lost 7 bases and 6 bases, in that order; junction bases with no gene match: 9. The CDR3 is made up of 14 amino acids. CDR3 nucleotide sequence: TGTGCCAGCAAGATACAGGGGGCGTTGAAGACCCAGTACTTC. Amino acids: CASKIQGALKTQYF.

The chain links TRBV9 to TRBJ1-4; D remains ambiguous. The CDR3 runs 13 residues. Germline assignment: CDR1 SGDLS and CDR2 YYNGEE. Trimming removed 0 bases from V and 10 bases from J, with 10 bases in between. The CDR3 region is CASSVEAGGKLFF. CDR3 sequence (DNA): TGTGCCAGCAGCGTAGAGGCAGGCGGAAAACTGTTTTTT.

About this clone itself: A read error likely explains this, since a far larger clone differs by one base. The V gene is TRBV27, the J gene TRBJ2-5; D is unclear. Germline-derived CDR1 and CDR2 are MNHEY and SMNVEV (reference sequence). The CDR3 totals 10 residues. Between the trimmed V and J ends, which lost 5 bases and 2 bases, there was a span of 0 bases. CDR3 DNA sequence: TGTGCCAGCAGTCAAGAGACCCAGTACTTC. Amino acids: CASSQETQYF.

The chain links TRBV30 to TRBJ1-5; 8 bases map to TRBD1. V gave up 2 bases and J gave up 1 base; unmatched junction bases: 7. This CDR3 spans 16 amino acids. CDR1 and CDR2 from the germline V gene are GTSNPN and SVGIG (reference sequence). For the CDR3, the DNA is TGTGCCTGGAGTTTCCGTGACAGGGGAAGCAATCAGCCCCAGCATTTT. Translation gives CAWSFRDRGSNQPQHF. Drawing the rest from reference TRBV30 and TRBJ1-5, the complete variable domain is SQTIHQWPATLVQPVGSPLSLECTVEGTSNPNLYWYRQAAGRGLQLLFYSVGIGQISSEVPQNLSASRPQDRQFILSSKKLLLSDSGFYLCAWSFRDRGSNQPQHFGDGTRLSIL.

The chain combines TRBV7-2 with TRBJ2-1; D call uncertain. Trimming shortened V by 5 bases and J by 7 bases, and 15 bases separated the two germline ends. The V gene's germline CDR1 is SGHTA and CDR2 FQGNSA. This CDR3 comprises 14 residues. The CDR3 reads CASSAYSSMNEQFF. DNA for the CDR3: TGTGCCAGCAGCGCATACTCCTCTATGAATGAGCAGTTCTTC. The full variable domain, its missing parts supplied by reference TRBV7-2 and TRBJ2-1, is GAGVSQSPSNKVTEKGKDVELRCDPISGHTALYWYRQSLGQGLEFLIYFQGNSAPDKSGLPSDRFSAERTGGSVSTLTIQRTQQEDSAVYLCASSAYSSMNEQFFGPGTRLTVL.

V is TRBV7-9 and J is TRBJ2-2; 8 bases are a match to TRBD1. The germline V gene has CDR1 SEHNR and CDR2 FQNEAQ (reference sequence). The CDR3 spans 15 residues. J was trimmed by 5 bases and V by 5 bases; bases with no gene match: 7. In DNA form, the CDR3 reads TGTGCCAGCAGCCGTCCAGGGGGCCGGACCGGGGAGCTGTTTTTT. This sequence encodes CASSRPGGRTGELFF.

V usage is TRBV7-9 and J usage is TRBJ2-3, with 14 bases matching TRBD2. The J segment lost 6 bases and the V segment lost 3 bases, leaving 8 bases of the junction unmatched. CDR3 size: 17 residues. Per the germline V gene, CDR1 is SEHNR and CDR2 is FQNEAQ (reference sequence). The chain's CDR3 is CASSFSGTSGSWDTQYF. CDR3 sequence (DNA): TGTGCCAGCAGCTTTTCTGGGACTAGCGGGAGTTGGGATACGCAGTATTTT.

There are a few counts of this clone. This chain connects TRBV7-9 to TRBJ2-1; the match to TRBD1 covers 8 bases. This CDR3 contains 12 residues. Germline-derived CDR1 and CDR2 are SEHNR and FQNEAQ (reference sequence). J gave up 6 bases and V 11 bases, and 6 bases lay outside the gene matches. The CDR3 is CAVTGGRNEQFF. As DNA, the CDR3 is TGTGCCGTCACAGGGGGTCGCAATGAGCAGTTCTTC.

The chain links TRBV12-5 to TRBJ2-1; D is ambiguous. Trimming stripped 6 bases from V and 4 bases from J, with 4 bases between. CDR1 and CDR2 from the germline V gene are LGHNT and FRNRAP. The CDR3 runs 11 residues. CDR3 bases: TGTGCTAGTGGCTATTACAATGAGCAGTTCTTC. Translation gives CASGYYNEQFF.

This clone was seen only a few times. This chain links TRBV4-1 with TRBJ2-4, with 13 bases that match TRBD2. The ends lost 4 bases at V and 1 base at J; junction bases unmatched: 16. Per germline, CDR1 MGHRA and CDR2 YSYEKL. The CDR3 has 21 amino acids. The CDR3 is CASSRDGLAGVQKGAKNIQYF. The CDR3 DNA reads TGCGCCAGCAGCCGAGACGGACTAGCGGGAGTCCAAAAGGGGGCCAAAAACATTCAGTACTTC.

The rearrangement uses TRBV7-2 and TRBJ1-1, with 8 nucleotides matching TRBD1. V was clipped by 3 bases and J by 2 bases; unmatched bases: 5. CDR3 size: 15 residues. CDR1 and CDR2 from the germline V gene are SGHTA and FQGNSA. The CDR3 nucleotides are TGTGCCAGCAGCTTTCCAGGGGGCGGAAACACTGAAGCTTTCTTT. It codes for CASSFPGGGNTEAFF.

The chain employs TRBV6-6 and TRBJ2-1, with D possibly TRBD1 on 6 matching bases. The ends were cut back, 6 bases at V and 6 bases at J, with 12 bases in the middle. CDR1 is MNHNY and CDR2 is SVGAGI in the germline V gene (reference sequence). The CDR3 has 13 amino acids. The CDR3 region has the DNA TGTGCCAGCAGCCTTCAGGGGACCAATGAGCAGTTCTTC. Residues: CASSLQGTNEQFF.

The chain uses TRBV7-9 and TRBJ2-7; 10 nucleotides agree with TRBD2. Germline V gene sequence: CDR1 SEHNR, CDR2 FQNEAQ (reference sequence). The trim removed 9 bases at V and 1 base at J, leaving 6 bases unmatched. CDR3 size: 14 residues. The CDR3 region is CASKTSGTSYEQYF. In DNA form, the CDR3 reads TGTGCCAGTAAAACTAGCGGGACTTCCTACGAGCAGTACTTC.

This clone occurred a few times. V and J are TRBV6-6 and TRBJ2-7; 8 nucleotides agree with TRBD2. The CDR3 has 15 amino acids. The germline CDR1 and CDR2 sequences are MNHNY and SVGAGI (reference sequence). Germline trimming cut 2 bases from V and 3 bases from J; bases unmatched to any gene: 6. The CDR3 spells CASSYGRGDLYEQYF. The CDR3 DNA sequence: TGTGCCAGCAGTTACGGGCGGGGGGACCTCTACGAGCAGTACTTC.